These 2 T cell receptor beta chains share one sample of origin, sequenced in a study of PD-1 blockade in classical Hodgkin lymphoma. Time point here: cycle 4 day 1 (C4D1), after more than 5 weeks of nivolumab. All patients relapsed after autologous stem cell transplantation, and brentuximab vedotin exposure varied. The table came from immunoSEQ multiplex PCR; TCRdb's copy has only in-frame clones and leaves some out. The sample records tens of thousands of clones, approximately 80% being singletons. The sample was peripheral blood mononuclear cells (PBMCs), taken before the fourth cycle of nivolumab. These TCRs come from a human donor with classical Hodgkin lymphoma.

The V call is TRBV6-5, the J call TRBJ2-7; D might be TRBD2 (6 bases). The ends were cut back, 7 bases at V and 2 bases at J, with 15 bases in the middle. The CDR3 totals 14 residues. Germline V gene data show CDR1 as MNHEY and CDR2 as SVGAGI. The CDR3 reads CASIGTGGPYEQYF. In nucleotides, the CDR3 is TGTGCCAGCATCGGGACCGGGGGTCCCTACGAGCAGTACTTC.

The chain recombines TRBV11-3 with TRBJ1-6; no definite D call. Germline V gene data show CDR1 as SGHNT and CDR2 as YENEEA. The CDR3 has 14 residues. The V and J ends lost 1 base and 10 bases respectively, with 11 bases between them. CDR3: CASSLAHGESPLHF. CDR3 sequence (DNA): TGTGCCAGCAGCTTAGCCCACGGTGAATCACCCCTCCACTTT.